The clone carrying this T cell receptor (beta chain) has only a few counts. The target antigen is unknown. Trimming shortened V by 5 bases and J by 5 bases, and 16 bases separated the two germline ends. The CDR3 is 15 residues long. Germline assignment: CDR1 MNHEY and CDR2 SVGEGT. The data derive from a study of T cell responses to AZD1222 COVID-19 vaccine. Findings and limits, study-wide: Most donors were white British, females outnumbered males, and clonal diversity was possibly underestimated. The span of vaccine-associated CD4 TCRs extended across spike, with dominance at 160-218 and 743-854.

Repertoires were generated with immunoSEQ multiplex PCR, while TCRdb's copy carries only in-frame clones and drops some. The table lists approximately 140,000 clones, 75% to 95% of them singletons. This material consisted of peripheral blood, taken 28 days after the second dose of the MenACWY control vaccine. The receptor comes from an adult who received the MenACWY meningococcal vaccine as a control. The chain carries TRBV6-2 or TRBV6-3 and TRBJ1-5, with D maybe TRBD1 (5 bases). As DNA, the CDR3 is TGTGCCAGCAGTGGAGGCGGGGGTTTGGATCAGCCCCAGCATTTT. This codes for CASSGGGGLDQPQHF.